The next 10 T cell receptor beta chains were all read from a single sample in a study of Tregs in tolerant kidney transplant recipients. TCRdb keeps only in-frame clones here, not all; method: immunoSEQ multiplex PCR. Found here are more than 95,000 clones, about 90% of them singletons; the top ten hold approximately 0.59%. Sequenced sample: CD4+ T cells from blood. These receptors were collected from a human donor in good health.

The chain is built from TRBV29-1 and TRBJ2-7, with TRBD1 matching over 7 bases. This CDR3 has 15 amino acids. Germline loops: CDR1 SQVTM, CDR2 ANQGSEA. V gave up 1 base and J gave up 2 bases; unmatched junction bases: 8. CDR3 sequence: CSVEGAGGVPYEQYF. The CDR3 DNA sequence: TGCAGCGTTGAAGGGGCAGGGGGAGTCCCCTACGAGCAGTACTTC.

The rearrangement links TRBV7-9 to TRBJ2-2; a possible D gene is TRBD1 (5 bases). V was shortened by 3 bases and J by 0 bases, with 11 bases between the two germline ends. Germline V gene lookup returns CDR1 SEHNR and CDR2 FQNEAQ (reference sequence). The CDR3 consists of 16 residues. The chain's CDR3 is CASSFGAGTNTGELFF. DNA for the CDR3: TGTGCCAGCAGCTTTGGGGCAGGGACGAACACCGGGGAGCTGTTTTTT.

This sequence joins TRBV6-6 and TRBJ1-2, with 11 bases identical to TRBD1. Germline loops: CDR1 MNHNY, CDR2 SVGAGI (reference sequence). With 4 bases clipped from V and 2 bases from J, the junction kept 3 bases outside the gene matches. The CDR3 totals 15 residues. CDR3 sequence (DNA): TGTGCCAGCAGTTCTCGGACAGGGGGCAACTATGGCTACACCTTC. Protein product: CASSSRTGGNYGYTF.

CDR3 residues: CAISELVTPDNEQFF. The DNA for the CDR3 is TGTGCCATCAGTGAGTTGGTGACCCCAGACAATGAGCAGTTCTTC. This chain uses TRBV10-3 with TRBJ2-1; D gene ambiguous. The CDR3 is 15 residues long. Trimming took 1 base from V and 5 from J, leaving 12 bases between them. Germline CDR1 is ENHRY and CDR2 is SYGVKD.

CDR3 residues: CASSINGGNSPLHF. The CDR3 bases are TGTGCCAGTAGTATAAACGGTGGGAATTCACCCCTCCACTTT. The chain couples TRBV19 to TRBJ1-6; D gene unclear. Germline lookup yields CDR1 LNHDA and CDR2 SQIVND (reference sequence). There are 14 residues in the CDR3. With 2 bases removed from V and 7 bases from J, the gap between germline ends came to 9 bases. The full variable domain, its missing parts supplied by reference TRBV19 and TRBJ1-6, is DGGITQSPKYLFRKEGQNVTLSCEQNLNHDAMYWYRQDPGQGLRLIYYSQIVNDFQKGDIAEGYSVSREKKESFPLTVTSAQKNPTAFYLCASSINGGNSPLHFGNGTRLTVT.

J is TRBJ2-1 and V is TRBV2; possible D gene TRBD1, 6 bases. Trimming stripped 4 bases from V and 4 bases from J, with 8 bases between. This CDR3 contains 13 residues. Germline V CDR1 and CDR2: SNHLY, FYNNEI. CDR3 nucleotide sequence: TGTGCCAGCAGTGCCCAGGGGTACAATGAGCAGTTCTTC. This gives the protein CASSAQGYNEQFF. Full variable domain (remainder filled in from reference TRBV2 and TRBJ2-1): EPEVTQTPSHQVTQMGQEVILRCVPISNHLYFYWYRQILGQKVEFLVSFYNNEISEKSEIFDDQFSVERPDGSNFTLKIRSTKLEDSAMYFCASSAQGYNEQFFGPGTRLTVL.

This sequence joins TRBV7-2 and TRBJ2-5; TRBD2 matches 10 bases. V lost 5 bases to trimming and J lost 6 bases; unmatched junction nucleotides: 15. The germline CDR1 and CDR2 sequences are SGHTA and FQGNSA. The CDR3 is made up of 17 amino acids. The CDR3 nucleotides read TGTGCCAGCAGCCCAGTTGGGTGGAGCGGGGGGGCGAAGACCCAGTACTTC. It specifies CASSPVGWSGGAKTQYF. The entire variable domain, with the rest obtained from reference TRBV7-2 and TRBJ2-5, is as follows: GAGVSQSPSNKVTEKGKDVELRCDPISGHTALYWYRQSLGQGLEFLIYFQGNSAPDKSGLPSDRFSAERTGGSVSTLTIQRTQQEDSAVYLCASSPVGWSGGAKTQYFGPGTRLLVL.

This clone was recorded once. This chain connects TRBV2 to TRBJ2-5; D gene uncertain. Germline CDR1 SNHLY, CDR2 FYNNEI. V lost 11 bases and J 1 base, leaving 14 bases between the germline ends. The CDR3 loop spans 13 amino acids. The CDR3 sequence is CAHSRDAQETQYF. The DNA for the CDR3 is TGTGCCCACTCGAGAGACGCCCAAGAGACCCAGTACTTC.

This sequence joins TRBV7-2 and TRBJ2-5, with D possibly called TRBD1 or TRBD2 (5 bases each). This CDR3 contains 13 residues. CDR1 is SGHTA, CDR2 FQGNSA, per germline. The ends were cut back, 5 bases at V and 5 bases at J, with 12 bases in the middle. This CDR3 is CASSTGPVETQYF. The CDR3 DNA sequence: TGTGCCAGCAGCACGGGACCGGTGGAGACCCAGTACTTC.

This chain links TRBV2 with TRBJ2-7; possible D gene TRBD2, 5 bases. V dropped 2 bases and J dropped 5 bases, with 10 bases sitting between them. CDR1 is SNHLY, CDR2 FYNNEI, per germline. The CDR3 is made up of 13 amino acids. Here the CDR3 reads CASSERGNHEQYF. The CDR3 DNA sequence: TGTGCCAGCAGTGAACGAGGGAACCACGAGCAGTACTTC. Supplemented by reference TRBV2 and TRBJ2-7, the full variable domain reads EPEVTQTPSHQVTQMGQEVILRCVPISNHLYFYWYRQILGQKVEFLVSFYNNEISEKSEIFDDQFSVERPDGSNFTLKIRSTKLEDSAMYFCASSERGNHEQYFGPGTRLTVT.